This entry is about one TCR beta chain. The sample comes from a study of OX40 agonist ivuxolimab in advanced cancers. Study details: Patients enrolled in dose escalation were diagnosed with hepatocellular carcinoma, melanoma, renal cell or head and neck cancer.

The CDR3 is made up of 10 amino acids. Per germline, CDR1 DFQATT and CDR2 SNEGSKA (reference sequence). V was cut by 1 base and J by 7 bases, with 4 bases left in between. The table came from immunoSEQ multiplex PCR; TCRdb's copy has only in-frame clones and leaves some out. The data hold about 50,000 clones, with roughly 86% observed a single time. This clonotype was obtained from an adult with an advanced solid tumor such as melanoma, head and neck, liver or kidney cancer. Sequenced material: CD4+ or CD8+ T cells sorted from blood, taken in a trial of the OX40 agonist ivuxolimab. The chain links TRBV20-1 to TRBJ2-5; D not resolved. The CDR3 DNA is TGCAGTGCTAGAGGGGGGACCCAGTACTTC. Its translation: CSARGGTQYF.